The clone carrying this T cell receptor beta chain was recorded at least ten times. No antigen is known for it. CDR1 is SGDLS, CDR2 YYNGEE, per germline. This CDR3 is 12 amino acids long. The V end lost 3 bases, the J end lost 0 bases, and 3 bases lay between the germline ends. The time point denotes: longitudinal time-point 1 (baseline). PBMCs stored at -80 C, numbering 2 million, were the origin of the unsorted libraries. The data belong to a study of neurological immune-mediated disorders. General study results and limits: The greatest TCR clonal expansion appeared in HTLV-1-associated myelopathy and the smallest, falling below healthy controls, in multiple sclerosis.

From 15-18 subjects, every sequencing run obtained over 160 million TCR-beta sequences. Each CDR3 protein gets one entry after TCRdb re-called the 5' RACE reads with MiXCR. This table holds tens of thousands of distinct CDR3 sequences, approximately 14% found once. The receptor comes from a female donor with HTLV-1-associated myelopathy (HAM/TSP). This chain uses TRBV9 with TRBJ1-1, with unresolved D. The sequenced sample consisted of PBMCs. CDR3 loop: CASSGMNTEAFF. The CDR3, as DNA: TGTGCCAGCAGCGGGATGAACACTGAAGCTTTCTTT.